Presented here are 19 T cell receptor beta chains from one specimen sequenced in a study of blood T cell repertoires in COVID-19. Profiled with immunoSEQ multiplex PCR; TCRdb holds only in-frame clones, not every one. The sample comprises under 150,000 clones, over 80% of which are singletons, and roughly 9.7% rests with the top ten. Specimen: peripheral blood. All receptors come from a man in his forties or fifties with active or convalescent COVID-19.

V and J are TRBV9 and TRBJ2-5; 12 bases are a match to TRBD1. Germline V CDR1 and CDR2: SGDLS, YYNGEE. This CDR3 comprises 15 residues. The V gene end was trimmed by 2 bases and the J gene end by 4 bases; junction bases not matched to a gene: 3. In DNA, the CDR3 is TGTGCCAGCAGCGTGGGACAGGGGGCTATAGAGACCCAGTACTTC. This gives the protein CASSVGQGAIETQYF.

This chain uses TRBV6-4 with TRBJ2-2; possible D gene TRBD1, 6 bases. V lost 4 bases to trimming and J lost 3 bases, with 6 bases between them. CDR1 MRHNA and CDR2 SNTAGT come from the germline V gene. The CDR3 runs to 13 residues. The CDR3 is CASSAGDTGELFF. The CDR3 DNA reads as TGTGCCAGCAGTGCAGGGGACACCGGGGAGCTGTTTTTT.

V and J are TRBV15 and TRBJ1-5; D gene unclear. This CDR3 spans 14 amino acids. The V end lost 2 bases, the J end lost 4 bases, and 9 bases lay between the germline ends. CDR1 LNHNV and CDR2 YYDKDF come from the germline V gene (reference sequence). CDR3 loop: CATSRREGNQPQHF. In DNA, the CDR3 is TGTGCCACCAGCAGAAGGGAGGGAAATCAGCCCCAGCATTTT.

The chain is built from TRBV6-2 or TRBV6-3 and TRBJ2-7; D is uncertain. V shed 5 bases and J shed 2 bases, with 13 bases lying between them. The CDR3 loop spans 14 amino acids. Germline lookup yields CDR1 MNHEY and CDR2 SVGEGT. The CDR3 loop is CASSDFRVPYEQYF. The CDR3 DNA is TGTGCCAGCAGTGACTTTCGGGTGCCCTACGAGCAGTACTTC.

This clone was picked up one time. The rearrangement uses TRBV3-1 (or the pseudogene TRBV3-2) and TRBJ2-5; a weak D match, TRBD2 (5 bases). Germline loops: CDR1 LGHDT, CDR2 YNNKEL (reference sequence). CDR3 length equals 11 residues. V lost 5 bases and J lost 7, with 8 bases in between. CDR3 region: CASSFRGTQYF. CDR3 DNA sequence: TGTGCCAGCAGCTTTCGGGGGACCCAGTACTTC.

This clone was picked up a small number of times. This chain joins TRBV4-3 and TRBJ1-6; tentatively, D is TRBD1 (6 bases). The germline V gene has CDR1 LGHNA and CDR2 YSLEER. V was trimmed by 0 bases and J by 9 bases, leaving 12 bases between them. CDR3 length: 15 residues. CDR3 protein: CASSQDSDRRSPLHF. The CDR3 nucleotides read TGCGCCAGCAGCCAAGACTCGGACAGACGTTCACCCCTCCACTTT.

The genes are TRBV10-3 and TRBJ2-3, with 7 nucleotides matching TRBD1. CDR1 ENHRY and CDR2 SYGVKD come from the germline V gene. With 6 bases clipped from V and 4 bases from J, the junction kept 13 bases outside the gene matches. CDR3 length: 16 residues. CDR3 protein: CAIRVVTGQLSDTQYF. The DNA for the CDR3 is TGTGCCATCAGAGTGGTGACGGGACAGTTATCAGATACGCAGTATTTT.

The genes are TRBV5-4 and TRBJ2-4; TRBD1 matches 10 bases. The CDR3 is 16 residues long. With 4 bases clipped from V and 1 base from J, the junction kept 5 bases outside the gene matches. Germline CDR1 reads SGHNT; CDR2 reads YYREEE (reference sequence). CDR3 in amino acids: CASSGPGQGAKNIQYF. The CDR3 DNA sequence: TGTGCCAGCAGCGGTCCGGGACAGGGGGCCAAAAACATTCAGTACTTC.

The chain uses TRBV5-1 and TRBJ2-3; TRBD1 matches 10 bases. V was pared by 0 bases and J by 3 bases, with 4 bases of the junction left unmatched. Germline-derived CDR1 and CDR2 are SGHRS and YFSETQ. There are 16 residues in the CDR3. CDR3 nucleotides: TGCGCCAGCAGCTTGGAGGAGGGACAGGGGACAGATACGCAGTATTTT. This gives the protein CASSLEEGQGTDTQYF.

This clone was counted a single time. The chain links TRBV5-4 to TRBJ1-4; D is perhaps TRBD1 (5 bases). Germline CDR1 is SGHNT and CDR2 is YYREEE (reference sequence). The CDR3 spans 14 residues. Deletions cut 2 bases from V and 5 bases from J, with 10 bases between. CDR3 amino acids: CASSLGVINEKLFF. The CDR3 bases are TGTGCCAGCAGCTTAGGGGTCATCAATGAAAAACTGTTTTTT.

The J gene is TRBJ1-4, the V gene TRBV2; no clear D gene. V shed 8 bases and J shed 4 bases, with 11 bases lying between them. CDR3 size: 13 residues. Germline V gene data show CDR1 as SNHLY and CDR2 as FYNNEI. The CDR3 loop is CASGRMDNEKLFF. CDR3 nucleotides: TGTGCCAGCGGGCGTATGGATAATGAAAAACTGTTTTTT.

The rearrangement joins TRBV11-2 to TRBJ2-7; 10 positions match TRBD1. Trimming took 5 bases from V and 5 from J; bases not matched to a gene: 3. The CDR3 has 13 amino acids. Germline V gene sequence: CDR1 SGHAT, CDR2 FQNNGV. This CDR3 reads CASSVTGGNEQYF. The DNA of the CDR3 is TGTGCCAGCAGCGTGACAGGGGGCAACGAGCAGTACTTC.

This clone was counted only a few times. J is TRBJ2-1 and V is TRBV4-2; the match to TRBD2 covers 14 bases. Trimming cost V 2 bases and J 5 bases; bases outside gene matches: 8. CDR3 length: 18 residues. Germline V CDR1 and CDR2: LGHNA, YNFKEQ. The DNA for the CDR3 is TGTGCCAGCAGCCAACGGGGACTAGCGGGGGTTGAAAACAATGAGCAGTTCTTC. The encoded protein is CASSQRGLAGVENNEQFF.

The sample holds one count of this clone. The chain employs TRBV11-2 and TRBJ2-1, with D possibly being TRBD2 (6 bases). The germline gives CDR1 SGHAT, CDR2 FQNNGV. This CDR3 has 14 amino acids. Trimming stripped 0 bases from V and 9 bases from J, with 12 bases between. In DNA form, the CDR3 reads TGTGCCAGCAGCTTAGATCACGGGGGAAGTGAGCAGTTCTTC. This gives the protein CASSLDHGGSEQFF.

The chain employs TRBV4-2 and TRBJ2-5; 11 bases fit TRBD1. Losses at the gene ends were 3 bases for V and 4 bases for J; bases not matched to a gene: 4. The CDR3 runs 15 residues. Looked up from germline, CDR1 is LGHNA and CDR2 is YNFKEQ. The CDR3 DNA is TGTGCCAGCAGCCAGGGACAGGGGGGGGGAGAGACCCAGTACTTC. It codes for CASSQGQGGGETQYF.

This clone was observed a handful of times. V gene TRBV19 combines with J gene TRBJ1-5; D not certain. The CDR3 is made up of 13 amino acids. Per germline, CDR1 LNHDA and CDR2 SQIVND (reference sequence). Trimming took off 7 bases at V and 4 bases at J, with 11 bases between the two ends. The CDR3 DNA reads TGTGCCAGTACCCTTAGAGGGAATCAGCCCCAGCATTTT. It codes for CASTLRGNQPQHF.

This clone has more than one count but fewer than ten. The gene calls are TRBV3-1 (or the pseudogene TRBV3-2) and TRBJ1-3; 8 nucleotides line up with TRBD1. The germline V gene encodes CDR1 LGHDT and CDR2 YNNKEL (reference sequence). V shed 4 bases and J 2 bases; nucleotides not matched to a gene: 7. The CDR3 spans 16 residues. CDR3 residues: CASSLQGQDTGNTIYF. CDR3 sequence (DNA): TGTGCCAGCAGCCTCCAGGGACAGGACACTGGAAACACCATATATTTT.

The CDR3 loop reads CASSSVAGDTDTQYF. CDR3 nucleotide sequence: TGTGCCAGCAGCTCCGTAGCGGGGGACACAGATACGCAGTATTTT. The gene calls are TRBV5-5 and TRBJ2-3; 9 nucleotides agree with TRBD2. This CDR3 contains 15 residues. Germline CDR1 and CDR2: SGHKS and YYEKEE (reference sequence). V gave up 3 bases and J gave up 2 bases; unmatched junction bases: 4.

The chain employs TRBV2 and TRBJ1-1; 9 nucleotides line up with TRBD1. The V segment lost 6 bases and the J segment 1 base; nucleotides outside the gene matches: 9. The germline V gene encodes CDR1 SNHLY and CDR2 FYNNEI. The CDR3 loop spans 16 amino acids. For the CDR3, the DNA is TGTGCCAGCAGACTCATGACAGGGGGTTCGAACACTGAAGCTTTCTTT. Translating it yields CASRLMTGGSNTEAFF.